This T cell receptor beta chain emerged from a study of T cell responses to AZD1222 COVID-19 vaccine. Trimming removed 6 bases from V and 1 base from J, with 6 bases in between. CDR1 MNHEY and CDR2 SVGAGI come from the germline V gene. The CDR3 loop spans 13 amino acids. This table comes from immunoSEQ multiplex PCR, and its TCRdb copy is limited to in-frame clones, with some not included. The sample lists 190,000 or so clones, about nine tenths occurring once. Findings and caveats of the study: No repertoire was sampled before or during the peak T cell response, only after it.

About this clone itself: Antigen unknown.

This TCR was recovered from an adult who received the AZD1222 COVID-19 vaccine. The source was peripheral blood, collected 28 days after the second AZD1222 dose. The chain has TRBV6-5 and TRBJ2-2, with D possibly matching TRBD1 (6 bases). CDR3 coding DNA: TGTGCCAGCAGGACAGGGAACACCGGGGAGCTGTTTTTT. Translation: CASRTGNTGELFF.